The rows below give T cell receptor beta chains drawn from one sample of a study of T cell repertoires in cytomegalovirus infection. These receptors have no identified antigens. Each CDR3 protein gets one entry after TCRdb re-called the reads with MiXCR. Of about 100,000 distinct CDR3 sequences detected, about 29% appear once; the ten largest clones hold over 60%. Source: CD8+ T cells from cultured PBMCs, taken from culture after CMV antigen stimulation. The receptor source for this set is a human donor in good health (CMV status not recorded). Some clones in this sample may be carry-over from other donors' samples. Both conserved end residues are part of each CDR3. A D gene is named only where the DNA matches it firmly. The size of a clone is reported for some rows only, either as once, few or many, or as a class for expanded clones.

abundance	v_gene	d_gene	j_gene	CDR3nt	CDR3aa
.	TRBV7-4	TRBD1	TRBJ1-5	TGTGCCAGCAGCCCGAGGGACAGGGGGCCTCAGCCCCAGCATTTT	CASSPRDRGPQPQHF
.	TRBV24-1	.	TRBJ1-1	TGTGCCACCACGAAAGGGATGAACACTGAAGCTTTCTTT	CATTKGMNTEAFF
many	TRBV5-6	.	TRBJ2-3	TGTGCCAGCAACCCGGGGGTCACAGATACGCAGTATTTT	CASNPGVTDTQYF
.	TRBV7-9	.	TRBJ1-2	TGTGCCAGCAGCCCCACTCCTATTCCAAACTATGGCTACACCTTC	CASSPTPIPNYGYTF
many	TRBV7-2	TRBD2	TRBJ2-7	TGTGCCAGCAGCTTTAGCGGGGCCTCCTACGAGCAGTACTTC	CASSFSGASYEQYF
few	TRBV27	.	TRBJ2-2	TGTGCCAGCAGTTTGGAGACCCCGAACACCGGGGAGCTGTTTTTT	CASSLETPNTGELFF
.	TRBV28	.	TRBJ1-6	TGTGCCAGCTCCTTAGGGGGGGGACTCTTTCTAAATTCACCCCTCCACTTT	CASSLGGGLFLNSPLHF
.	TRBV6-5	.	TRBJ2-7	TGTGCCAGCAGTTACTTGTCAGGGATCTACGAGCAGTACTTC	CASSYLSGIYEQYF
many	TRBV4-1	.	TRBJ1-1	TGCGCCAGCGGTTCATCCACTGAAGCTTTCTTT	CASGSSTEAFF
many	TRBV27	.	TRBJ1-3	TGTGCCAGCAGCGAGGGGGGGATCTCTGGAAACACCATATATTTT	CASSEGGISGNTIYF
few	TRBV11-2	TRBD2	TRBJ2-5	TGTGCCAGCAGCTATACTAGCGGACAAGAGACCCAGTACTTC	CASSYTSGQETQYF
many	TRBV27	TRBD1	TRBJ1-1	TGTGCCAGCAGTTTGGGGCCAGGGGGCACTGAAGCTTTCTTT	CASSLGPGGTEAFF
.	TRBV28	.	TRBJ2-1	TGTGCCAGCAGGCCGGGATCCGTCGATGAGCAGTTCTTC	CASRPGSVDEQFF
.	TRBV4-1	TRBD1	TRBJ1-1	TGCGCCAGCAGCCAAGGGGACAGTAACACTGAAGCTTTCTTT	CASSQGDSNTEAFF
few	TRBV11-2	TRBD2	TRBJ2-1	TGTGCCAGCAGCTTATGGGCGGGGGGGTGGAATGAGCAGTTCTTC	CASSLWAGGWNEQFF
.	TRBV7-2	TRBD2	TRBJ2-1	TGTGCCAGCAGCGGTCCGGGACTAGCGGGGGGATACAATGAGCAGTTCTTC	CASSGPGLAGGYNEQFF
.	TRBV28	TRBD2	TRBJ2-5	TGTGCCAGCAGCACGCCCCGGACTAGCGGCCAAGAGACCCAGTACTTC	CASSTPRTSGQETQYF
few	TRBV7-4	TRBD2	TRBJ2-7	TGTGCCAGTAGCCCCCTCGCCGGGACTAGCGGGGGAGGCGAGCAGTACTTC	CASSPLAGTSGGGEQYF
few	TRBV4-2	TRBD1	TRBJ2-7	TGTGCCAGCAGCCAAGAACCCCCGGGACAGGGGGCTTCCTACGAGCAGTACTTC	CASSQEPPGQGASYEQYF